The TCR beta chain under discussion was sequenced for a study of cytomegalovirus exposure and HLA in healthy donors (dated by TCRdb to between 2016 and 2019). About the full investigation: In an earlier analysis of 587 of the donors, approximately 300 Gb of sequence data and 100 million or so unique TCR beta sequences from about 190 million T cells were reported. Donor age, sex, ethnicity and CMV serostatus were compiled together with the repertoire data. The study profiled the T cell repertoires of about 640 subjects by immunosequencing and related them to cytomegalovirus serostatus. Rather than using new phenotypic data, the later analysis identified candidate immune exposures from TCR beta sequences and from how often those sequences occurred across donors. To predict cytomegalovirus infection status, the study brought together high-throughput TCR immunosequencing, statistical association of individual TCRs with disease status, and machine learning. The study aimed to test whether signatures of past pathogen exposure could be identified by cataloging public T cell receptors. To study patterns of TCR occurrence, a later analysis re-analyzed previously published TCR beta repertoires from hundreds of donors and added high-resolution HLA genotyping. An earlier analysis of 450 to 750 of the donors used high-throughput TCR beta sequencing to judge whether each TCR beta V gene segment behaved as functional or pseudogenic. In addition to the first cohort of about 650 subjects, a separate validation cohort of under 150 different subjects was used. Typing coverage differed by locus: A, B, C, DRB1 and DQB1 were typed in roughly 620-630 donors, DQA1 in approximately 520, DPA1 in around 610, and DPB1 in just under 480. All discovery cohort repertoires had been generated using a single sequencing platform. Of the roughly 400 genotyped donors, 81% fell in the genetic ancestry cluster associated with self-reported Caucasian donors. HLA typing covered class I and class II loci at four-digit resolution. Across approximately 400 genotyped donors of the cohort, an average of about 240,000 unique TCR beta nucleotide sequences per donor were sequenced, and around 19% of those sequences were non-productive. About 300 gigabases of sequencing data and roughly 90 million unique TCR sequences were included in an early release covering several hundred HLA-typed donors. Roughly five DR-DQ haplotypes were treated as single units for association and clustering because of strong linkage in the cohort. Genome-wide SNP genotypes for about 60% of the 666 donors were used in a later genetic analysis, which treated that subset as a discovery cohort. General conclusions and limits of the study: Because counts were too low, 15 to 20 rarely observed V segments, including chromosome 9 orphons, were excluded from the earlier analysis of some 590 of the donors. Presence/absence analyses assumed roughly uniform sequencing depth across donors, an assumption that may not hold. Most CMV-associated TCR beta chains appeared to be HLA-restricted in a later analysis, and the HLA associations seemed to be driven largely by CMV exposure. The 87-base-pair reads could not distinguish some IMGT-functional V segments, including TRBV6-2 and TRBV6-3, so those segments were excluded. The sequencing pipeline was judged likely to have produced a cluster of highly shared sequence variants as a technical artifact. According to a later analysis, TCR association rates differed among HLA loci, with DRB1 alleles showing the most associated TCRs and HLA-C alleles showing the fewest. A later analysis reported that several top co-occurrence clusters appeared linked to parvovirus B19, influenza, CMV and Epstein-Barr virus. When HLA alleles, especially DR and DQ, strongly co-occurred, TCR associations were difficult to assign to individual alleles. Across donors, most TCR sequences were observed very rarely, whereas some public TCRs were present in many individuals. It was suggested by the authors that the approach could potentially be generalized to other disease states and immunological phenotypes. A later analysis found that HLA-associated TCR beta chains were more clonally expanded and had lower generation probabilities than equally common non-associated chains. A further reported finding was that TCR beta sequences accurately predicted the HLA-A and HLA-B alleles for most subjects in the first cohort. A later analysis associated roughly 17,000 TCR beta sequences with specific HLA alleles at a false discovery rate of 0.05. In both the original and validation cohorts, the classifier was reported to diagnose cytomegalovirus status with high specificity and sensitivity. Because HLA typing was unavailable for some donors at each locus, only the typed subset was used in association tests. The study listed 150 to 200 TCR beta chains as associated with cytomegalovirus. Correlated functional status among segregating V segments might reflect linkage disequilibrium, but an unknown experimental factor could not be ruled out. According to a later genetic analysis, donors in an Asian-associated ancestry cluster had fewer N-insertions in productive TCRs than the approximately 670-donor mean. This cohort had only TCR beta chains sequenced, and the lack of alpha or paired-chain data limited which features could be detected. V-gene and J-gene trimming of TCR beta chains was associated with a missense DCLRE1C variant in a later genetic analysis, and the association was replicated in an independent cohort. Immune exposure information for the cohort was limited to CMV serostatus. In vitro tests confirmed that a few of the cytomegalovirus-associated TCR beta chains recognize cytomegalovirus antigens. In an earlier analysis of a few hundred of the donors, most TCR beta V segments were observed in productive rearrangements about 90% or about 30% of the time, broadly matching IMGT annotations.

V drops 4 bases and J drops 4 bases, leaving 12 bases in between. The CDR3 runs 14 amino acids, cysteine and phenylalanine included. Solely the CDR3 DNA is kept, with 42 bases framed from the first base. CDR1 and CDR2 are drawn from the germline V gene: SGHTA, FQGTGA. Comment on this clone: Its specific antigen is unknown. No base qualities exist here, and no much larger clone lies one base off it.

Library construction relied on the immunoSEQ multiplex PCR assay. For the multiplex PCR, a mixture combining 60 forward primers for TCR Vbeta segments and 13 reverse primers for TCR Jbeta segments was used. A multiplex PCR assay on genomic DNA amplified the CDR3 region of rearranged TCR beta genes. Amplified TCR beta libraries were sequenced as 87-base-pair reads on the Illumina HiSeq System. For the original study's pipeline: A later analysis counted about 82 million unique TCR beta chains across the 600 to 850 repertoires, and some 11 million of these chains were shared by at least two donors. Raw reads were error-corrected and collapsed into unique sequences by a nearest-neighbor algorithm in which closely related sequences were merged to remove PCR and sequencing errors. To assign V, D and J gene segments, CDR3 sequences were aligned to IMGT reference sequences. For a sequence to be retained, at least a six-nucleotide match to both a V gene segment and a J gene segment was required. A rearrangement was called productive if the CDR3 had no stop codons and remained in frame with V and J, and every other rearrangement was called non-productive. Following IMGT convention, CDR3 was defined as the stretch from the second conserved V-encoded cysteine up to the conserved J-encoded phenylalanine. The earlier analysis of about 610 of the donors excluded any sequence lacking an unambiguous match to a single V gene segment. An earlier analysis of some 610 of the donors called V segments functional above 56.7% productive rearrangements and segregating when the between-donor standard deviation exceeded 5%. To diagnose cytomegalovirus status from the catalog of TCR beta chain sequences, a statistical classification framework was built. In a later analysis, TCR nucleotide sequences were compared against IMGT/GENE-DB human TR gene sequences so that V and J genes could be assigned. In a later analysis, CDR3 sequences and most-parsimonious VDJ recombination scenarios were assigned using the TCRdist pipeline. In a later analysis, every TCR beta chain was defined by the combination of its CDR3 amino acid sequence and its V-gene family, and reads without a unique V-gene family were dropped. As a way to deal with suspected cross-contamination and a sequencing artifact, a later analysis dropped 450 to 700 nucleotide sequences that were highly shared and had low generation probability. A later analysis calculated a clonal expansion index for each public chain from normalized within-repertoire ranks of inferred template counts. A later analysis computed generation probabilities with a VDJ recombination model fitted to out-of-frame rearrangements, and checked the results against IGoR. A later analysis scored TCR-TCR, TCR-HLA and TCR-CMV co-occurrence with hypergeometric tests, applying a repertoire-size bias correction to TCR pairs. False discovery rates were estimated in a later analysis by permuting HLA or CMV assignments 20 times. A later analysis grouped co-occurring TCRs with DBSCAN, adding TCRdist sequence similarity when clustering within HLA-allele-positive subsets. Repertoires with fewer than 30,000 or more than 120,000 public chains, plus five repertoires with anomalous nucleotide sharing, were excluded from co-occurrence clustering. TCRdb retrieved this table from immuneACCESS and kept in-frame rearrangements only. Not all clones are present; in checked studies, unresolved V genes account for under half, and no reason is known for the remainder. That table furnishes V, J and clone size, whereas the DNA furnished D and trimming. The sample table shows some 130,000 clones, and about 64% are seen once. Around 2.5% of the sample comes from the top ten.

In total, roughly 670 healthy bone marrow donors made up the cohort. At the time of sampling, all cohort members were nominally healthy, though unrecorded immune exposures were likely present. The donor was CMV seronegative and belonged to the group of 380 or so seronegative cohort members. Each donor provided a peripheral blood sample, and peripheral blood mononuclear cells were used for TCR beta sequencing. The Qiagen DNeasy Blood Extraction Kit was used to extract genomic DNA from the blood cell samples. The chain uses TRBV7-3 and TRBJ2-3; the D segment cannot be called with confidence. Sequencing was done on a sample of PBMCs. The source is a woman between 35 and 50 years old in good health and CMV-seronegative. The DNA reads TGTGCCAGCAGCTCCGTCGGCGGCCCAGATACGCAGTATTTT. This encodes CASSSVGGPDTQYF.